This TCR beta chain was sequenced during a study of cytomegalovirus exposure and HLA in healthy donors. 60 Vbeta and 13 Jbeta primers were used in PCR. Assay used: immunoSEQ multiplex PCR; TCRdb lists only in-frame clones, some missing. The sample contains 75,000 to 100,000 clones, around 82% of which appear only once. Study-wide points: It emerged from a later analysis that several of the most significant clusters appeared to be linked to common viral pathogens. The authors confirmed in vitro that a few CMV-associated chains were specific for CMV antigens. The study put about 180 TCR beta chains on its list as cytomegalovirus-associated.

J gave up 0 bases and V 4 bases, and 4 bases lay outside the gene matches. Germline V CDR1 and CDR2: SGDLS, YYNGEE. This CDR3 comprises 16 residues. In regard to this clone: Its antigen remains unknown.

This chain uses TRBV9 with TRBJ1-6; 7 nucleotides agree with TRBD1. Source material: PBMCs. The sequence was collected from a man in his forties in good health and CMV-seronegative. Here the CDR3 DNA reads TGTGCCAGCAGCCCCCGGGACAGCTCCTATAATTCACCCCTCCACTTT. Translated: CASSPRDSSYNSPLHF.